This TCR beta chain is from a study of cytomegalovirus exposure and HLA in healthy donors. This CDR3 has 15 amino acids. The ends lost 4 bases at V and 4 bases at J; junction bases unmatched: 7. Looked up from germline, CDR1 is LNHDA and CDR2 is SQIVND (reference sequence). The PCR used 60 Vbeta and 13 Jbeta primers. Sequencing used immunoSEQ multiplex PCR; TCRdb keeps in-frame clones, though not all of them. The sample has roughly 140,000 clones, approximately 78% seen once. The sequenced sample was PBMCs. The chain is built from TRBV19 and TRBJ2-5; 9 bases line up with TRBD1. The TCR was taken from a middle-aged woman in good health and CMV-seropositive. The CDR3 region is CASSTKGTGLETQYF. CDR3 sequence (DNA): TGTGCCAGTAGTACGAAAGGGACAGGGTTAGAGACCCAGTACTTC.